This entry concerns a single T cell receptor beta chain. The data were obtained in a study of T cell responses to AZD1222 COVID-19 vaccine. Sequencing was performed with immunoSEQ multiplex PCR; in TCRdb, only in-frame clones are kept and a portion is missing. The top ten hold 5% to 6% of the sample, which has about 130,000 clones, approximately 91% seen once. Second-dose recipients at about 4 or about 12 weeks were treated as one pooled group. CDR1 is KGHSH and CDR2 is LQKENI in the germline V gene. Deletions cut 2 bases from V and 4 bases from J, with 14 bases between. CDR3 size: 16 residues. The source of this sequence is an adult who received the AZD1222 COVID-19 vaccine. The sequencing used peripheral blood, collected 28 days after the second AZD1222 dose. V and J are TRBV18 and TRBJ2-2, with D unclear. CDR3 residues: CASSPIQDASTGELFF. The DNA of the CDR3 is TGTGCCAGCTCACCAATCCAGGACGCCTCCACCGGGGAGCTGTTTTTT.